The next 4 T cell receptor beta chains were all read from a single sample in a study of identical twins. TCRdb processed the 5' RACE reads anew with MiXCR; each CDR3 protein has one entry. The sample shows roughly 190,000 distinct CDR3 sequences, 15% of them seen only once. The data also belong to a second study, concerning T cells expressing NK-cell markers.

Sequencing was carried out using CD8+ T cells sorted from blood. The receptor source for this set is a woman between 18 and 29 years old in good health.

This clonotype was counted only a few times. J is TRBJ2-7 and V is TRBV12-3 or TRBV12-4; no clear D gene. Trimming left V 5 bases short and J 7 bases short, with 15 bases between. The CDR3 consists of 13 residues. The CDR3 loop reads CASSLTVLWEQYF. CDR3 in DNA: TGTGCCAGCAGTCTCACGGTTCTTTGGGAGCAGTACTTC.

This clonotype turned up a few times. The gene calls are TRBV20-1 and TRBJ2-1; D is unclear. Per germline, CDR1 DFQATT and CDR2 SNEGSKA (reference sequence). V lost 0 bases to trimming and J lost 6 bases, with 6 bases between them. CDR3 size: 12 residues. The CDR3 nucleotides read TGCAGTGCTAGAGATTCCGCCAATGAGCAGTTCTTC. It codes for CSARDSANEQFF.

The chain is built from TRBV28 and TRBJ2-7; 7 nucleotides agree with TRBD1. The CDR3 contains 16 residues. After removal of 4 bases from V and 1 base from J, the junction contained 10 bases not matched to a gene. The germline CDR1 and CDR2 sequences are MDHEN and SYDVKM. The CDR3: CASSYSRQGPSYEQYF. The CDR3 DNA reads TGTGCCAGCAGTTACTCAAGACAGGGTCCATCCTACGAGCAGTACTTC. The variable domain in full, with the rest retrieved from reference TRBV28 and TRBJ2-7, is DVKVTQSSRYLVKRTGEKVFLECVQDMDHENMFWYRQDPGLGLRLIYFSYDVKMKEKGDIPEGYSVSREKKERFSLILESASTNQTSMYLCASSYSRQGPSYEQYFGPGTRLTVT.

There are many counts of this clonotype. V is TRBV6-1 and J is TRBJ1-2; 8 nucleotides agree with TRBD1. Trimming at V came to 6 bases and at J to 8 bases, leaving 20 bases not matched to a gene. There are 17 residues in the CDR3. Germline V lookup: CDR1 MNHNS, CDR2 SASEGT. CDR3: CASSQEVYRGSLRGYTF. CDR3 DNA sequence: TGTGCCAGCAGCCAAGAGGTTTACAGGGGGTCCTTAAGGGGCTACACCTTC.